This paragraph reports one T cell receptor beta chain. These data come from a study of blood T cell repertoires in COVID-19. Whole-study context: Both acute and convalescent COVID-19 samples were obtained from the United States, Italy and Spain. T cells, B-cell-depleted T cells, or PBMCs provided the cDNA or gDNA that served as material.

Authors' data handling: Amplification from reference gene primers served as the basis for estimated nucleated cell counts. Generated by immunoSEQ multiplex PCR, the TCRdb table keeps only in-frame clones and is missing some. V, J and clone size are those of that table, while D and trimming were read from the DNA. The table records 55,000 to 75,000 clones, over 75% of them present only once. The CDR3 is made up of 12 amino acids. CDR1 MNHEY and CDR2 SVGEGT come from the germline V gene. V lost 5 bases to trimming and J lost 5 bases, with 9 bases between them. The genes are TRBV6-2 or TRBV6-3 and TRBJ2-5; possibly TRBD2 for D (5 bases). The sample taken for sequencing was peripheral blood. The receptor was isolated from a man in his forties or fifties with active COVID-19. The DNA of the CDR3 is TGTGCCAGCAGTCTGAGGGTGGAGACCCAGTACTTC. Encoded protein: CASSLRVETQYF.